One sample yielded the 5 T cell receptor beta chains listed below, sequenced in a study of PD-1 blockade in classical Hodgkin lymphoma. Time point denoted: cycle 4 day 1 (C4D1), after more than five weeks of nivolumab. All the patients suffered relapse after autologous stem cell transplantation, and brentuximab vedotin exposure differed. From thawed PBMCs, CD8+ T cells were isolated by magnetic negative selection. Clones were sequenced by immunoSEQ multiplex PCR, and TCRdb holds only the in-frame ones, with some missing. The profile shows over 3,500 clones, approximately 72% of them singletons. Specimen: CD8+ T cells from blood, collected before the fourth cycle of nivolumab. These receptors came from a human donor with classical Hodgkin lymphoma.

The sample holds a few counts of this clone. CDR3 loop: CASSGASRYEQYF. The CDR3 bases are TGTGCCAGCTCAGGAGCTTCGAGGTACGAGCAGTACTTC. This chain connects TRBV7-9 to TRBJ2-7; D remains ambiguous. CDR1 and CDR2 (germline): SEHNR, FQNEAQ (reference sequence). CDR3 size: 13 residues. The V end was cut by 8 bases, the J end by 4 bases, with 15 bases between.

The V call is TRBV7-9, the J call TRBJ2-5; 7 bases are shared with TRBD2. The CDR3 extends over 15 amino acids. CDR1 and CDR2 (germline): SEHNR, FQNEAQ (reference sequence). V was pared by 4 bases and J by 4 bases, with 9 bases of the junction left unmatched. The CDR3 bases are TGTGCCAGCAGCTCAGGACGGGACTACCTAGAGACCCAGTACTTC. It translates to CASSSGRDYLETQYF.

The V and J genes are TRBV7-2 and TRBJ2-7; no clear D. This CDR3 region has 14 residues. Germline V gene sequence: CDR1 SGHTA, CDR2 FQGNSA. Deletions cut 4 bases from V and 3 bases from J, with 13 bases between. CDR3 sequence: CASSSSALVYEQYF. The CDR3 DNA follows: TGTGCCAGCAGCTCAAGTGCGTTGGTCTACGAGCAGTACTTC.

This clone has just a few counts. The CDR3 loop is CASVGGLVTIGELFF. As DNA, the CDR3 is TGTGCCAGCGTGGGGGGACTAGTTACTATCGGGGAGCTGTTTTTT. The chain employs TRBV6-7 and TRBJ2-2; 8 bases are shared with TRBD2. TRBV6-7 is reported as an ORF; its role is uncertain. This CDR3 spans 15 amino acids. V lost 8 bases and J lost 7; bases outside the gene matches: 12.

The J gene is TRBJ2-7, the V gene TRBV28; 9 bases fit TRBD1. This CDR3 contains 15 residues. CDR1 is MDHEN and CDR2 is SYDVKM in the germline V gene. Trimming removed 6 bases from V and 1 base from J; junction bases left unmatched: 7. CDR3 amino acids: CASSTGGFVSYEQYV. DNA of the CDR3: TGTGCCAGCAGCACAGGGGGCTTTGTGTCCTACGAGCAGTACGTC.